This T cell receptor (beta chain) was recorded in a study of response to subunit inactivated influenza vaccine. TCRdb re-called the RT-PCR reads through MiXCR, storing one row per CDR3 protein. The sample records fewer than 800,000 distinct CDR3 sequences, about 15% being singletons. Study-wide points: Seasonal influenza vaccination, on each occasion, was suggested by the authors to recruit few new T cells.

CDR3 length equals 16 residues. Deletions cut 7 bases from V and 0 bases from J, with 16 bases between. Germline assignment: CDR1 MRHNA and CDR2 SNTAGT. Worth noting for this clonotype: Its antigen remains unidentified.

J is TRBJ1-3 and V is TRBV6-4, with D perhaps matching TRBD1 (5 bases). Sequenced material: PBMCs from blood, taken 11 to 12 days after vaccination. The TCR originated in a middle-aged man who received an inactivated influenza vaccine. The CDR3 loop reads CASTAGASSSGNTIYF. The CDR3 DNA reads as TGTGCCAGCACCGCCGGGGCCAGTTCCTCTGGAAACACCATATATTTT.